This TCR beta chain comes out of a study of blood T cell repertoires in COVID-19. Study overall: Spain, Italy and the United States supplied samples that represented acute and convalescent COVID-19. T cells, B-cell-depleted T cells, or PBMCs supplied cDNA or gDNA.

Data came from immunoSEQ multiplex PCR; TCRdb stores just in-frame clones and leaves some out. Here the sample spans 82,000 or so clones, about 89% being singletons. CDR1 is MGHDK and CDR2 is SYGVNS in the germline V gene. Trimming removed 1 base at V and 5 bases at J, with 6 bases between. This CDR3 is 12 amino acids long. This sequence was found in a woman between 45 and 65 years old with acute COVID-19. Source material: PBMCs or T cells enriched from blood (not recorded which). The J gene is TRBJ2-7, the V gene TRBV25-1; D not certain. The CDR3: CASSESPHEQYF. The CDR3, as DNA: TGTGCCAGCAGTGAATCCCCTCACGAGCAGTACTTC.